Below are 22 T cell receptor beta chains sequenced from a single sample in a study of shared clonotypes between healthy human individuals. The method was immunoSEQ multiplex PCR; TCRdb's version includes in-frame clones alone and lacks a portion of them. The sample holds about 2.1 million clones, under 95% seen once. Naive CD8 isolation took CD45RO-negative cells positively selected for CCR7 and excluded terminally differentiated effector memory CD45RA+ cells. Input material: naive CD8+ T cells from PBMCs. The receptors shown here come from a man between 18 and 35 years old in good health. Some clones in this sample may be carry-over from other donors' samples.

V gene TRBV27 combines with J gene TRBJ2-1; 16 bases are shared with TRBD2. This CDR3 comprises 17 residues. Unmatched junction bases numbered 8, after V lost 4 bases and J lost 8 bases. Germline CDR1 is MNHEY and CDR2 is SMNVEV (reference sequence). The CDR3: CASSSIPGTSGRDEQFF. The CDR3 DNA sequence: TGTGCCAGCAGTTCAATCCCCGGGACTAGCGGGAGGGATGAGCAGTTCTTC.

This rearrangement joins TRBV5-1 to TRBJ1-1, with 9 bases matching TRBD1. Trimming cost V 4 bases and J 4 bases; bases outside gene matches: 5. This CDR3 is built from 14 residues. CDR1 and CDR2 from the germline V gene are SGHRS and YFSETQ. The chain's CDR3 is CASSLGTGRTEAFF. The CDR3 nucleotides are TGCGCCAGCAGCCTCGGGACAGGGCGCACTGAAGCTTTCTTT.

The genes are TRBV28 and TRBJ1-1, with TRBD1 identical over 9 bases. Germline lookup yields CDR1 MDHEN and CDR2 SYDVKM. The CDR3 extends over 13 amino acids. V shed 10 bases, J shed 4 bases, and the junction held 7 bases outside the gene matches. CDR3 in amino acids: CAILKQGATEAFF. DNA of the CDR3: TGTGCCATCTTAAAACAGGGGGCCACTGAAGCTTTCTTT.

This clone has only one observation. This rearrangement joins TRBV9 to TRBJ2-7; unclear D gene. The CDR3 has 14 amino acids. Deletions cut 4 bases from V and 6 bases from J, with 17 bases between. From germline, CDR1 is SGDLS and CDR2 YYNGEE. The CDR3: CASSPSDRPGEQYF. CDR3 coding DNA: TGTGCCAGCAGCCCCTCGGACCGACCGGGCGAGCAGTACTTC.

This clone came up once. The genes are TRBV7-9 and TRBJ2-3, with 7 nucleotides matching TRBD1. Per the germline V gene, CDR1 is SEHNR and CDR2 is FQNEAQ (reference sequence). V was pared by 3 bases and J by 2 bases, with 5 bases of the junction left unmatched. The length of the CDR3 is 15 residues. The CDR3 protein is CASSFKTGFTDTQYF. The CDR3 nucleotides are TGTGCCAGCAGCTTTAAGACAGGGTTCACAGATACGCAGTATTTT.

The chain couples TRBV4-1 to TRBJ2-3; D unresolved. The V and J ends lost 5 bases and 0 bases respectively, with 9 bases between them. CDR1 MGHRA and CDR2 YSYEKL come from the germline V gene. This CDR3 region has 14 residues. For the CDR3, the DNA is TGCGCCAGCAGCGATCTCAGTAGCACAGATACGCAGTATTTT. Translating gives CASSDLSSTDTQYF.

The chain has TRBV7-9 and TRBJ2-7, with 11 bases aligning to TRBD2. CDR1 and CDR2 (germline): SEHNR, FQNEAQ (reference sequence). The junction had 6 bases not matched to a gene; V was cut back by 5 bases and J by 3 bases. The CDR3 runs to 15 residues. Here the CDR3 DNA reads TGTGCCAGCAGCCGGACTAGCGGGCCAATCTACGAGCAGTACTTC. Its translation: CASSRTSGPIYEQYF.

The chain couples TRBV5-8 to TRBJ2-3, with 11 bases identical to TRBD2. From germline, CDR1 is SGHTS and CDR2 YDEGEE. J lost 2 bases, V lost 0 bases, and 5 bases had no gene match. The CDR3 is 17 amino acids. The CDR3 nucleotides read TGTGCCAGCAGCTTGGAGTCTAGCGGGAGGTTCACAGATACGCAGTATTTT. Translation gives CASSLESSGRFTDTQYF.

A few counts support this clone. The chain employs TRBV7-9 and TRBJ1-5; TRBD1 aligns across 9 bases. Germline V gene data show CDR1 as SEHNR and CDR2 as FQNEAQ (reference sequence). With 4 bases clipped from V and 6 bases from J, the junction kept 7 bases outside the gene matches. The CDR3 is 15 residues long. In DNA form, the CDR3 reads TGTGCCAGCAGCTCGGAGGGACAGGGAGGTCAGCCCCAGCATTTT. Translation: CASSSEGQGGQPQHF. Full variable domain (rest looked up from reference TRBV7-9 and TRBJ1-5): DTGVSQNPRHKITKRGQNVTFRCDPISEHNRLYWYRQTLGQGPEFLTYFQNEAQLEKSRLLSDRFSAERPKGSFSTLEIQRTEQGDSAMYLCASSSEGQGGQPQHFGDGTRLSIL.

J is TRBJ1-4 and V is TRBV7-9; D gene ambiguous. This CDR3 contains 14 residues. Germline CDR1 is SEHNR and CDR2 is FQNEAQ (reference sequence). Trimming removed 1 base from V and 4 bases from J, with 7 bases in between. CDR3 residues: CASSLDQFNEKLFF. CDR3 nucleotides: TGTGCCAGCAGCTTAGACCAGTTTAATGAAAAACTGTTTTTT.

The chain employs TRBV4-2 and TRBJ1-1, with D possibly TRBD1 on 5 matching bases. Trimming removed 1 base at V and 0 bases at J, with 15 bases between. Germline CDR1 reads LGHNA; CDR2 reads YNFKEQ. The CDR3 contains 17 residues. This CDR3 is CASSQVEGADMNTEAFF. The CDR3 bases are TGTGCCAGCAGCCAAGTGGAAGGGGCCGACATGAACACTGAAGCTTTCTTT.

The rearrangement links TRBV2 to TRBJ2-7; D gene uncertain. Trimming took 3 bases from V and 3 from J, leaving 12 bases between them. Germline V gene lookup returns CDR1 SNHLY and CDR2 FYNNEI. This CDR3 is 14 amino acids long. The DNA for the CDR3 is TGTGCCAGCAGTGACCTAGGGCTGGACTACGAGCAGTACTTC. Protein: CASSDLGLDYEQYF.

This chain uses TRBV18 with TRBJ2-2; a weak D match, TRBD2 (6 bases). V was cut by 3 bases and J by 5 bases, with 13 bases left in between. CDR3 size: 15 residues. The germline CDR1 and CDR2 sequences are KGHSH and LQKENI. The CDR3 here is CASSPPAAGTGELFF. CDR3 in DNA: TGTGCCAGCTCACCTCCTGCGGCGGGGACCGGGGAGCTGTTTTTT.

CDR3 amino acids: CASSPSPSPSYEQYF. The CDR3 region has the DNA TGTGCCAGCAGCCCTTCACCCTCCCCTTCCTACGAGCAGTACTTC. The genes are TRBV11-2 and TRBJ2-7, with D hard to call. Per the germline V gene, CDR1 is SGHAT and CDR2 is FQNNGV. There are 15 residues in the CDR3. V dropped 5 bases and J dropped 1 base, with 15 bases sitting between them. Drawing the rest from reference TRBV11-2 and TRBJ2-7, the complete variable domain is EAGVAQSPRYKIIEKRQSVAFWCNPISGHATLYWYQQILGQGPKLLIQFQNNGVVDDSQLPKDRFSAERLKGVDSTLKIQPAKLEDSAVYLCASSPSPSPSYEQYFGPGTRLTVT.

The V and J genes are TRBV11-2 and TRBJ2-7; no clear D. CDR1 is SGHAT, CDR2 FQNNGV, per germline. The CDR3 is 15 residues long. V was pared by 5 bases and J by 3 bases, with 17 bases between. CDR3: CASSMIPGPSYEQYF. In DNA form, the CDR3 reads TGTGCCAGCAGCATGATACCGGGCCCGAGCTACGAGCAGTACTTC.

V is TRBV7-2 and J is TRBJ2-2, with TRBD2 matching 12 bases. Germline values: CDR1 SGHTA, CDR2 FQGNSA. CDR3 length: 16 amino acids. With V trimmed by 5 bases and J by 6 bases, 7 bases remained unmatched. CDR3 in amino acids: CASSPGLAGFPGELFF. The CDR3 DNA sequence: TGTGCCAGCAGCCCCGGACTAGCGGGGTTCCCCGGGGAGCTGTTTTTT. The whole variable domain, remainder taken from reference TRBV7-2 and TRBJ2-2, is GAGVSQSPSNKVTEKGKDVELRCDPISGHTALYWYRQSLGQGLEFLIYFQGNSAPDKSGLPSDRFSAERTGGSVSTLTIQRTQQEDSAVYLCASSPGLAGFPGELFFGEGSRLTVL.

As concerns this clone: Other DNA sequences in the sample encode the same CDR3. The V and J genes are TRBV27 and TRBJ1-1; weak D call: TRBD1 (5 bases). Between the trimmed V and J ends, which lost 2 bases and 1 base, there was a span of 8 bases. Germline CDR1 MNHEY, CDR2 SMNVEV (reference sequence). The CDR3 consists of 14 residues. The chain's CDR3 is CASSLGGANTEAFF. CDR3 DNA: TGTGCCAGCAGTTTAGGAGGGGCGAACACTGAAGCTTTCTTT.

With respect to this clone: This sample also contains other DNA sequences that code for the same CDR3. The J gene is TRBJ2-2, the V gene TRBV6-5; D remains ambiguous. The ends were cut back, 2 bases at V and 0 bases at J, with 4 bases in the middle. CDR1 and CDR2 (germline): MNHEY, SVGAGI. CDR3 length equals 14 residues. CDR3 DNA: TGTGCCAGCAGTTACAGAACGAACACCGGGGAGCTGTTTTTT. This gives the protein CASSYRTNTGELFF.

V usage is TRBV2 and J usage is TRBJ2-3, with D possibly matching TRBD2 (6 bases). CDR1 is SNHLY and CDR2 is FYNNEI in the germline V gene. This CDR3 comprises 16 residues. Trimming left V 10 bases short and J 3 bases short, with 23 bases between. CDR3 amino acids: CATTQEEGDETDTQYF. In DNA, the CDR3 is TGTGCCACCACTCAAGAGGAGGGAGATGAGACAGATACGCAGTATTTT.

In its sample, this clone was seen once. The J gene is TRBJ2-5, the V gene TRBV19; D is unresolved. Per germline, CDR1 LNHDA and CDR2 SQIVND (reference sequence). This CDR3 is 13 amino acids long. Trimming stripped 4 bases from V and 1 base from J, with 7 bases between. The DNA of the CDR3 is TGTGCCAGTAGTAATAGGGTCCAAGAGACCCAGTACTTC. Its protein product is CASSNRVQETQYF. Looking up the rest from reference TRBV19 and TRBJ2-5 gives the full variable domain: DGGITQSPKYLFRKEGQNVTLSCEQNLNHDAMYWYRQDPGQGLRLIYYSQIVNDFQKGDIAEGYSVSREKKESFPLTVTSAQKNPTAFYLCASSNRVQETQYFGPGTRLLVL.

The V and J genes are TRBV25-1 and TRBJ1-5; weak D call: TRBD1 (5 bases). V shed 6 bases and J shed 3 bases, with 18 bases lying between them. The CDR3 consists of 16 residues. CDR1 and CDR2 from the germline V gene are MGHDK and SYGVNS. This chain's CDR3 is CASSPFGADNNQPQHF. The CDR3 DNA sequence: TGTGCCAGCAGCCCCTTCGGAGCGGACAACAATCAGCCCCAGCATTTT.

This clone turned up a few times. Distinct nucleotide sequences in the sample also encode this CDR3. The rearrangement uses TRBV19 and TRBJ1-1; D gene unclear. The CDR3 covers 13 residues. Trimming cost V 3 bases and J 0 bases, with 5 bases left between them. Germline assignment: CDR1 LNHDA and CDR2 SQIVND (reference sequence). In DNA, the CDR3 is TGTGCCAGTAGTATCGCAGTGAACACTGAAGCTTTCTTT. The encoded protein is CASSIAVNTEAFF.